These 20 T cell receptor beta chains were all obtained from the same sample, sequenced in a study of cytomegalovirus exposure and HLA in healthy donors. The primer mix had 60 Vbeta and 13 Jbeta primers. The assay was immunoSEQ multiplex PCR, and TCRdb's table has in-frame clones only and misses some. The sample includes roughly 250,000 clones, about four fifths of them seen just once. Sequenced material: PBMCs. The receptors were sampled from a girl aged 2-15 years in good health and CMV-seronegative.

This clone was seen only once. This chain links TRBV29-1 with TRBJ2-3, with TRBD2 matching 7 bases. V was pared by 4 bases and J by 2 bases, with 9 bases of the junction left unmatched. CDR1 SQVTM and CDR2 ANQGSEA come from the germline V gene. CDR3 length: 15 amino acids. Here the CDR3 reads CSVVSLAELTDTQYF. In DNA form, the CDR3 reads TGCAGCGTTGTAAGTCTAGCGGAGCTCACAGATACGCAGTATTTT.

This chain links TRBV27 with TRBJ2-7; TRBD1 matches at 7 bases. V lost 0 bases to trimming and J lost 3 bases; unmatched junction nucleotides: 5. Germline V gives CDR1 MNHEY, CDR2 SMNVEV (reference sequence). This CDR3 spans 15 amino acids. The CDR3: CASSLSHRGIYEQYF. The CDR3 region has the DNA TGTGCCAGCAGTTTATCCCACAGGGGTATCTACGAGCAGTACTTC.

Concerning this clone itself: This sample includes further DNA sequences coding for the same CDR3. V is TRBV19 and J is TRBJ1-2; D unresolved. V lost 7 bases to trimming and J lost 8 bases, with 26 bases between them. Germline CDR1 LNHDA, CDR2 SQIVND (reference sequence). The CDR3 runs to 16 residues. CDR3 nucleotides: TGTGCCAGTACCCGACCCGGAGGACCCCAAGCCTACGGCTACACCTTC. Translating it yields CASTRPGGPQAYGYTF.

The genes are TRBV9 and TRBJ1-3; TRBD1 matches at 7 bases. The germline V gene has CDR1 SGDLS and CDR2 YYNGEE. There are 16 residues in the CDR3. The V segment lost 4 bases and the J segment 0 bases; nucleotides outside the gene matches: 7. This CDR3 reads CASSREGGTSGNTIYF. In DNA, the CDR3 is TGTGCCAGCAGCCGAGAAGGGGGCACCTCTGGAAACACCATATATTTT.

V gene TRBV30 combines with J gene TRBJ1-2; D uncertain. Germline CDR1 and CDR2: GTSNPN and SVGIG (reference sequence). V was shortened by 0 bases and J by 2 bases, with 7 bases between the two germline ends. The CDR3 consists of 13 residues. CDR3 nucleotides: TGTGCCTGGAGTGTTGCCCAGAACTATGGCTACACCTTC. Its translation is CAWSVAQNYGYTF.

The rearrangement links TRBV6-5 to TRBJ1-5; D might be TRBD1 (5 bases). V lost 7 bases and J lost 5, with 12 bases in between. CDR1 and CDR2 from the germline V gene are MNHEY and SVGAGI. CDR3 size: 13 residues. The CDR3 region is CASKQAKYQPQHF. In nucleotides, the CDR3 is TGTGCCAGCAAACAGGCCAAGTATCAGCCCCAGCATTTT.

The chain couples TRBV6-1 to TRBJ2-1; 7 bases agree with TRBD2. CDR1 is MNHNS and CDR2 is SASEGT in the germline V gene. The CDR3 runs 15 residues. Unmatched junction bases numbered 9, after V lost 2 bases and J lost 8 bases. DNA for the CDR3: TGTGCCAGCAGTGAATGGGGAGGGATGGGCGATGAGCAGTTCTTC. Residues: CASSEWGGMGDEQFF.

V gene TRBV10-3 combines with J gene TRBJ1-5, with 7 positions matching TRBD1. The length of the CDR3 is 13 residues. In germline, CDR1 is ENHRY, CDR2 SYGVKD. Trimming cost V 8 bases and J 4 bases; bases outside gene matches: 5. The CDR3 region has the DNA TGTGCCATCGGTAACAGGGGAAATCAGCCCCAGCATTTT. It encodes CAIGNRGNQPQHF.

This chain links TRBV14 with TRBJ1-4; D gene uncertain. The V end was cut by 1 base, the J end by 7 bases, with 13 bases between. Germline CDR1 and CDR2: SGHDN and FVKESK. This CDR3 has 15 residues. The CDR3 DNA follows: TGTGCCAGCAGCCAAGTAGGCGACACTTCTGAAAAACTGTTTTTT. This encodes CASSQVGDTSEKLFF.

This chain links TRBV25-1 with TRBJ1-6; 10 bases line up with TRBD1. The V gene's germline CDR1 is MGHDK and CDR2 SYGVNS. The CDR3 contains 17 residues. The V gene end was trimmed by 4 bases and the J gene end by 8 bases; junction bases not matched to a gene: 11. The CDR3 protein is CASSVDRGNQRHSPLHF. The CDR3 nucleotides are TGTGCCAGCAGTGTGGACAGGGGGAACCAAAGGCATTCACCCCTCCACTTT.

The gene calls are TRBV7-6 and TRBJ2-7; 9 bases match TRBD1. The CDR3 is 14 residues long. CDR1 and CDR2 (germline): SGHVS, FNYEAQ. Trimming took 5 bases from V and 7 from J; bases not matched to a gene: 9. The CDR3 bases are TGTGCCAGCAGCCAAACAGGGGGCGCGGGGGAGCAGTACTTC. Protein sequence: CASSQTGGAGEQYF.

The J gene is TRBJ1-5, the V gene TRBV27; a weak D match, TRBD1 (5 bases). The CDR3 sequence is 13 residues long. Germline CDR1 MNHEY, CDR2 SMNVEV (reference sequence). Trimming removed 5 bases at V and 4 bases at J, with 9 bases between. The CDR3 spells CASSPDSNQPQHF. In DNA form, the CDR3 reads TGTGCCAGCAGTCCTGACAGTAATCAGCCCCAGCATTTT.

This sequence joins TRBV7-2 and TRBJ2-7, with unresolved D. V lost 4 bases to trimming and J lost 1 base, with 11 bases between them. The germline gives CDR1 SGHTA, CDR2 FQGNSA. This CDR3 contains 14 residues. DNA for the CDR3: TGTGCCAGCAGCTCCGACGGCGGTTCCTACGAGCAGTACTTC. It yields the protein CASSSDGGSYEQYF.

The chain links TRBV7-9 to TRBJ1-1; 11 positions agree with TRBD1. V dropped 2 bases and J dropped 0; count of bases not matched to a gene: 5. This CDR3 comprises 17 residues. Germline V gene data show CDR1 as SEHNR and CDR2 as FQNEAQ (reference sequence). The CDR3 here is CASSLYGTGGVNTEAFF. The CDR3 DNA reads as TGTGCCAGCAGCTTATATGGGACAGGGGGAGTGAACACTGAAGCTTTCTTT.

The CDR3 DNA reads as TGTGCCAGCAGCGACAGGGAGTTTGACATTCAGTACTTC. It yields the protein CASSDREFDIQYF. V is TRBV7-9 and J is TRBJ2-4; TRBD1 matches at 7 bases. V shed 5 bases and J 8 bases; nucleotides not matched to a gene: 6. The CDR3 runs 13 residues. In germline, CDR1 is SEHNR, CDR2 FQNEAQ (reference sequence).

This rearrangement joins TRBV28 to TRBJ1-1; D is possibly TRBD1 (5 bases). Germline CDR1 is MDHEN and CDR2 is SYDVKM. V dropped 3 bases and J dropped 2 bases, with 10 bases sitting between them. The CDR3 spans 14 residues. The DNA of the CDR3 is TGTGCCAGCAGTTTGGCTCAGGGAAACACTGAAGCTTTCTTT. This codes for CASSLAQGNTEAFF. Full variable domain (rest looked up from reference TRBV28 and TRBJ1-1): DVKVTQSSRYLVKRTGEKVFLECVQDMDHENMFWYRQDPGLGLRLIYFSYDVKMKEKGDIPEGYSVSREKKERFSLILESASTNQTSMYLCASSLAQGNTEAFFGQGTRLTVV.

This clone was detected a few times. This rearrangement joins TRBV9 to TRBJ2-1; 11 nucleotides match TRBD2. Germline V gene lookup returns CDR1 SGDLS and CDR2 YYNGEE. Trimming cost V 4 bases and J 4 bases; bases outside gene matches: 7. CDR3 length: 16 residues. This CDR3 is CASSSRLAGFYNEQFF. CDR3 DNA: TGTGCCAGCAGCTCGAGACTAGCGGGGTTTTACAATGAGCAGTTCTTC. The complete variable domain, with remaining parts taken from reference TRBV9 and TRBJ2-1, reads DSGVTQTPKHLITATGQRVTLRCSPRSGDLSVYWYQQSLDQGLQFLIQYYNGEERAKGNILERFSAQQFPDLHSELNLSSLELGDSALYFCASSSRLAGFYNEQFFGPGTRLTVL.

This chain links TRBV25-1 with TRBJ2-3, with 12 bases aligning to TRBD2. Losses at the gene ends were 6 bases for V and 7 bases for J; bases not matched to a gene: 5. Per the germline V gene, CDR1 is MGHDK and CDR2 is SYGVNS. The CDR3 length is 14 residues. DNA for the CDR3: TGTGCCAGCAGGAGGACTAGCGGGACGAATACGCAGTATTTT. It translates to CASRRTSGTNTQYF.

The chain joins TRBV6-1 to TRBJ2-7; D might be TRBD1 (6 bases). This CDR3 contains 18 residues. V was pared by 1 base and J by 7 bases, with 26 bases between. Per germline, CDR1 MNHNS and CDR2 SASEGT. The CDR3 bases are TGTGCCAGCAGTGAAGTAGAGTTTTTACGGTTAACAGGGAATGAGCAGTACTTC. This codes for CASSEVEFLRLTGNEQYF.

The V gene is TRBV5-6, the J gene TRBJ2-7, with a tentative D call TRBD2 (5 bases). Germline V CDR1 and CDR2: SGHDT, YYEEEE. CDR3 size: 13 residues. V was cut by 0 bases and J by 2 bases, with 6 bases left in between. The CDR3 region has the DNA TGTGCCAGCAGCTTGGCGGGGACCTACGAGCAGTACTTC. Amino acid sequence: CASSLAGTYEQYF.